This T cell receptor beta chain emerged from a study of blood T cell repertoires in COVID-19 (dated by TCRdb to 2019 to 2021). Study-level background: The collaborator samples originated in the United States, Italy and Spain and spanned the acute and convalescent phases of COVID-19. The material from the prospective study consisted of cDNA or gDNA derived from T cells, B-cell-depleted T cells, or PBMCs. The repertoires were released in a freely available public database intended as a resource for research on the immune response to SARS-CoV-2. Nearly every sample came with metadata listing a de-identified subject ID, COVID-19 status, age in years and sex. Subjects who had been exposed to COVID-19, were actively infected with it, or had recovered from it provided the deeply sampled blood TCRbeta repertoires that made up the dataset. Where HLA class I and class II types were available, the types were taken from metadata supplied by the sample provider, not from assay-based typing. The samples were drawn from the first 160 participants of the ongoing ImmuneRACE study and from 1,254 subjects provided by 6 global collaborators.

Between the V and J ends, shortened by 4 bases and 4 bases respectively, the junction contains 10 bases. From its cysteine to its phenylalanine, the CDR3 spans 12 amino acids. Here the CDR3 DNA is all that survives: 36 bases in frame from base 1. CDR1 and CDR2 were assigned from the germline V gene as SQVTM and ANQGSEA. Turning to this clone: Its antigen target is currently unknown. No much larger clonotype is one base removed from it; base qualities were not supplied.

At one collaborating source in Seattle, patients were enrolled during active infection and were followed longitudinally through the course of disease. Each collaborating institution followed its own protocols to collect whole blood in K2EDTA tubes. For TCRbeta analysis, collaborator samples were shipped as frozen whole blood, as isolated PBMCs, or as DNA extracted from either sample type. General conclusions and limits of the study: The quantity of clinical and demographic metadata differed by source and by participant and was supplied without curation.

TCRbeta CDR3 regions were amplified from genomic DNA by means of the immunoSEQ Assay, a bias-controlled multiplex PCR. On the study's bioinformatics: Nucleated cell counts per sample were estimated from amplification of reference gene primers within the assay. Sequence reads were collapsed and filtered to measure the absolute abundance of every unique TCRbeta CDR3 rearrangement. For each sample, productive Simpson clonality was calculated as the square root of Simpson's diversity index across productive rearrangements. Sourced from immuneACCESS, this table was stored by TCRdb with only in-frame sequences that have V and J called. A share of the clones is absent; for the studies checked, an unresolved V gene accounts for under half, and the remainder has no known explanation. The DNA was the basis for D and trimming; V, J and clone size are from that table. The sample profile shows under 350,000 clones; about 90% of them were found once. The top ten clonotypes cover over 1.5% of the sample.

The receptor was isolated from a woman in her thirties with COVID-19, enrolled during active disease. Sequencing was performed on peripheral blood. This receptor chain uses TRBV29-1 and TRBJ1-2, with the D gene not confidently named. The sequenced DNA is TGCAGCGTTGGGGAGGGTGGCTATGGCTACACCTTC. Its protein is CSVGEGGYGYTF.